The sequence of this T cell receptor (beta chain) was determined in a study of CD4 T cells in relation to SARS-CoV-2 and coronaviruses. For the study at large: Shared crossreactive spike epitopes were mapped to their HLA restriction.

The data were produced by immunoSEQ multiplex PCR, yet TCRdb's version contains in-frame clones alone and is incomplete. The sample carries about 18,000 clones, more than 75% recorded once. CDR3 length: 15 residues. Germline values: CDR1 KGHSH, CDR2 LQKENI. The V gene lost 0 bases and the J gene lost 6 bases, with 14 bases spanning the gap. The unexposed donors gave CD4+ T cells in 2011-2018, prior to COVID-19. Isolation of CD4+ T cells took place after approximately 11 days in culture. Fresh IL-2 medium replaced half the medium on days 3 and 7. For this clone: Its antigen is undetermined.

The sequencing sample was made of CD4+ T cells from PBMCs, cultured in vitro. The source is a human donor in good health. V usage is TRBV18 and J usage is TRBJ1-1, with D uncertain. In DNA, the CDR3 is TGTGCCAGCTCACCACCGGCGGGAGTTGTGGCTGAAGCTTTCTTT. As protein: CASSPPAGVVAEAFF.